Here is one TCR beta chain with its context. Per germline, CDR1 GTSNPN and CDR2 SVGIG (reference sequence). V shed 5 bases and J shed 1 base, with 17 bases lying between them. This CDR3 is built from 15 residues. TCRdb keeps only in-frame clones here, not all; method: immunoSEQ multiplex PCR. Here the sample spans around 67,000 clones, just under 97% being singletons. The data are from a study of technical replicates of blood from a handful of donors. Sequencing used T cells isolated from PBMCs. The sequence was obtained from a human donor in good health. The V call is TRBV30, the J call TRBJ1-1; perhaps TRBD1 as D (5 bases). CDR3 coding DNA: TGTGCCTGGGGGGCCCTAGGGGCACGGAACACTGAAGCTTTCTTT. Translated, it gives CAWGALGARNTEAFF.